This TCR beta chain was sequenced during a study of shared clonotypes between healthy human individuals. Assay: immunoSEQ multiplex PCR; the TCRdb copy retains only in-frame clones and omits some. The sample contains 550,000 to 650,000 clones, about 96% of which appear only once. V shed 6 bases and J shed 14 bases, with 23 bases lying between them. Germline CDR1 is SGHAT and CDR2 is FQNNGV. The CDR3 is 14 residues long. CD45RO-negative cells were positively selected for CCR7, leaving out terminally differentiated effector memory CD45RA+ cells. Sequencing was carried out using naive CD8+ T cells sorted from blood. The TCR originated in a young woman in good health. The chain uses TRBV11-2 and TRBJ2-1; possibly TRBD1 for D (6 bases). This chain's CDR3 is CASRKEPGQLVEFF. The CDR3 DNA follows: TGTGCCAGCAGAAAAGAGCCGGGACAACTCGTGGAGTTCTTC. Using reference TRBV11-2 and TRBJ2-1 for the parts outside the CDR3, the full variable domain is EAGVAQSPRYKIIEKRQSVAFWCNPISGHATLYWYQQILGQGPKLLIQFQNNGVVDDSQLPKDRFSAERLKGVDSTLKIQPAKLEDSAVYLCASRKEPGQLVEFFGPGTRLTVL.